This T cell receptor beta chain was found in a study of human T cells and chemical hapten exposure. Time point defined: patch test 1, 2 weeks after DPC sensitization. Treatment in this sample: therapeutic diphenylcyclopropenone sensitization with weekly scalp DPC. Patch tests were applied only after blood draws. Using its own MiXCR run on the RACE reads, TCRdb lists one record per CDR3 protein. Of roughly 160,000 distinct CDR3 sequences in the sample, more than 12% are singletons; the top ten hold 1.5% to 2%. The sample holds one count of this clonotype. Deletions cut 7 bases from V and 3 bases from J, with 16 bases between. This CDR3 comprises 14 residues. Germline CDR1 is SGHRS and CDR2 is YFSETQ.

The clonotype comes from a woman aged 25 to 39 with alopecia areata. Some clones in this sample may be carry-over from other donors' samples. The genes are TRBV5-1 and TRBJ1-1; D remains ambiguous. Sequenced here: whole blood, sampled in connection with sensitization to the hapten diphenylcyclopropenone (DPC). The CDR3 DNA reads TGCGCCAGCTGCCCGAACGTCGGGGACACTGAAGCTTTCTTT. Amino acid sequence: CASCPNVGDTEAFF.